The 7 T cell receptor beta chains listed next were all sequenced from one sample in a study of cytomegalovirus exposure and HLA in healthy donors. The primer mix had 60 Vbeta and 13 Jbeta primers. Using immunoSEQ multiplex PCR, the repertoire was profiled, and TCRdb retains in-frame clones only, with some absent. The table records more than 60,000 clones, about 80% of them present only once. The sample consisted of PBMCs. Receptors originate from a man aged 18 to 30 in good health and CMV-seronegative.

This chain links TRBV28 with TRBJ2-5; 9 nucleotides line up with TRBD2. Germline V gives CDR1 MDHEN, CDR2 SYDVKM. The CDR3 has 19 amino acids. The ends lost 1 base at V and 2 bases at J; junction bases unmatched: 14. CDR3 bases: TGTGCCAGCAGTTTATTCAGCCTAGCGGGGAGTAACCTACAAGAGACCCAGTACTTC. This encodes CASSLFSLAGSNLQETQYF.

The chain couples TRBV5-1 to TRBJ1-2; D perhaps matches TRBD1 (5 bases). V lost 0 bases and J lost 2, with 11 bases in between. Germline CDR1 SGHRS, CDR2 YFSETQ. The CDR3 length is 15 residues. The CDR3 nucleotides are TGCGCCAGCAGCTTGGATCCCCGGGGGAACTATGGCTACACCTTC. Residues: CASSLDPRGNYGYTF.

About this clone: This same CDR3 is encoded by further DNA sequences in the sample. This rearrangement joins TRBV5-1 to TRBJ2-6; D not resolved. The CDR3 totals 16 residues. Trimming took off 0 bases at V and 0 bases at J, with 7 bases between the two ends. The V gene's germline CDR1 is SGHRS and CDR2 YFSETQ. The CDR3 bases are TGCGCCAGCAGCTTGGACTTTACCTCTGGGGCCAACGTCCTGACTTTC. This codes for CASSLDFTSGANVLTF.

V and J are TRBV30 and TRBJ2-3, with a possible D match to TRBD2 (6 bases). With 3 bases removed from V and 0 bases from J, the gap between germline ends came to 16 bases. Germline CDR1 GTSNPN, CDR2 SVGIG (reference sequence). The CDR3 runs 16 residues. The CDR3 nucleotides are TGTGCCTGGAGCGGTGCGGGACCTACTAGCACAGATACGCAGTATTTT. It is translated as CAWSGAGPTSTDTQYF.

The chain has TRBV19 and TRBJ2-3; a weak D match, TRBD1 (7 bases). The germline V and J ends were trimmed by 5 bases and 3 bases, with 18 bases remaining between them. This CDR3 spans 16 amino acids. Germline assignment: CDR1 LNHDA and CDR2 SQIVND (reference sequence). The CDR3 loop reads CASSSGGPGLTDTQYF. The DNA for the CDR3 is TGTGCCAGTAGTTCAGGGGGGCCGGGTTTGACAGATACGCAGTATTTT. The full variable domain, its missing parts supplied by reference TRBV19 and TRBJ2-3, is DGGITQSPKYLFRKEGQNVTLSCEQNLNHDAMYWYRQDPGQGLRLIYYSQIVNDFQKGDIAEGYSVSREKKESFPLTVTSAQKNPTAFYLCASSSGGPGLTDTQYFGPGTRLTVL.

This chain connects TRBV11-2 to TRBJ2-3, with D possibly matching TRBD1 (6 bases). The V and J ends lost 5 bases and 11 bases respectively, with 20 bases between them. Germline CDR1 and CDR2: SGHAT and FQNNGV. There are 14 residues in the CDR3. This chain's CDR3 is CASSPTLTGREQYF. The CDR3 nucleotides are TGTGCCAGCAGCCCCACTTTGACAGGCCGAGAGCAGTATTTT.

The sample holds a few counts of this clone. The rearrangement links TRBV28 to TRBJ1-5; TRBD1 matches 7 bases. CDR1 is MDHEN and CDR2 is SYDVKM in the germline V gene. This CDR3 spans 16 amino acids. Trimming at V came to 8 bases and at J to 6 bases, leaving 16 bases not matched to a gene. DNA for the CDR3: TGTGCCAGCGCCGATCCAGGTCGGACAGGTCGTCAGCCCCAGCATTTT. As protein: CASADPGRTGRQPQHF. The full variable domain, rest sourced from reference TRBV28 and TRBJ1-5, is DVKVTQSSRYLVKRTGEKVFLECVQDMDHENMFWYRQDPGLGLRLIYFSYDVKMKEKGDIPEGYSVSREKKERFSLILESASTNQTSMYLCASADPGRTGRQPQHFGDGTRLSIL.